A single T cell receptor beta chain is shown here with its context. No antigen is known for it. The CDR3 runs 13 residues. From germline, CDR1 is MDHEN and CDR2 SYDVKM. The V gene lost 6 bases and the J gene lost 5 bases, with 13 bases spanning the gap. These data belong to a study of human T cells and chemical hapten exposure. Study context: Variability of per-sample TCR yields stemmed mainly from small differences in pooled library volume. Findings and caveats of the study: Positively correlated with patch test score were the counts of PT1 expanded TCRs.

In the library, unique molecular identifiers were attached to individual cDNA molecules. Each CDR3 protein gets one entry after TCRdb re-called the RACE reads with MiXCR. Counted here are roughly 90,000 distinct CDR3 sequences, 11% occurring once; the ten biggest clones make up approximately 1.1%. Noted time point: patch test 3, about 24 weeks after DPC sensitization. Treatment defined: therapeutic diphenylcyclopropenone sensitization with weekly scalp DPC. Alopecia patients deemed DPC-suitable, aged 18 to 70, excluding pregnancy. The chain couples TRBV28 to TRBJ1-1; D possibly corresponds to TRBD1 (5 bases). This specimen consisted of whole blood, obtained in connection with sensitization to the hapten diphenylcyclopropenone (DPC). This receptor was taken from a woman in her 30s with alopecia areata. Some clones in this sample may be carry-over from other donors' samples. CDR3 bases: TGTGCCAGCAGATACAGGATCGGAACTGAAGCTTTCTTT. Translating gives CASRYRIGTEAFF.